Each of the 24 T cell receptor beta chains below was sequenced from the same sample in a study of human T cells and chemical hapten exposure. TCRdb independently ran MiXCR on the RACE reads; one entry per CDR3 protein. The table records under 200,000 distinct CDR3 sequences, 13% to 15% of them present only once. Time point given: patch test 1, 2 weeks after DPC sensitization. The sample's treatment: therapeutic diphenylcyclopropenone sensitization with weekly scalp DPC. The starting material was whole blood, obtained in connection with sensitization to the hapten diphenylcyclopropenone (DPC). The receptors come from a woman between 25 and 40 years old with alopecia areata. Some clones in this sample may be carry-over from other donors' samples.

The V call is TRBV4-2, the J call TRBJ2-2; 13 bases agree with TRBD2. The junction had 12 bases not matched to a gene; V was cut back by 4 bases and J by 7 bases. Germline loops: CDR1 LGHNA, CDR2 YNFKEQ. This CDR3 spans 18 amino acids. CDR3 sequence reads: CASSRLLAGGPIGGELFF. DNA for the CDR3: TGTGCCAGCAGCCGACTACTAGCGGGAGGGCCGATAGGCGGGGAGCTGTTTTTT.

There are many counts of this clonotype. The chain employs TRBV7-3 and TRBJ2-5; no firm D call. The CDR3 runs 10 residues. V lost 8 bases to trimming and J lost 5 bases, with 6 bases between them. CDR1 is SGHTA, CDR2 FQGTGA, per germline. CDR3 nucleotides: TGTGCCAGCGCTTTCGAGACCCAGTACTTC. Translation: CASAFETQYF.

This clonotype has only a few counts. CDR3 DNA sequence: TGTGCCAGCAGTTTACAGGGATTTCAGCCCCAGCATTTT. Translating gives CASSLQGFQPQHF. The chain has TRBV28 and TRBJ1-5; a possible D gene is TRBD1 (5 bases). The CDR3 sequence is 13 residues long. The ends were cut back, 2 bases at V and 6 bases at J, with 8 bases in the middle. The V gene's germline CDR1 is MDHEN and CDR2 SYDVKM.

The table lists this clonotype with a few counts. V and J are TRBV29-1 and TRBJ2-1; no clear D gene. Per the germline V gene, CDR1 is SQVTM and CDR2 is ANQGSEA. The V gene lost 4 bases and the J gene lost 8 bases, with 6 bases spanning the gap. The CDR3 totals 10 residues. CDR3 in DNA: TGCAGCGTTGTAGGGTATGAGCAGTTCTTC. It is translated as CSVVGYEQFF.

The CDR3 loop is CASSPPRETEAFF. The DNA for the CDR3 is TGTGCCAGCTCACCACCGAGGGAGACTGAAGCTTTCTTT. This chain joins TRBV18 and TRBJ1-1; the D is unclear. The CDR3 totals 13 residues. Germline loops: CDR1 KGHSH, CDR2 LQKENI. V gave up 0 bases and J gave up 5 bases, with 7 bases separating them.

Only a few counts were recorded for this clonotype. Germline and junction disagree at one end, which may indicate a read error. The chain couples TRBV29-1 to TRBJ1-6, with D possibly matching TRBD1 (5 bases). The CDR3 sequence is 13 residues long. Per the germline V gene, CDR1 is SQVTM and CDR2 is ANQGSEA. The CDR3 sequence: CSVEETVNSPLHF. Here the CDR3 DNA reads TGCAGCGTGGAAGAGACAGTTAATTCACCCCTCCACTTT. The full variable domain, with the rest looked up from reference TRBV29-1 and TRBJ1-6, is SAVISQKPSRDICQRGTSLTIQCQVDSQVTMMFWYRQQPGQSLTLIATANQGSEATYESGFVIDKFPISRPNLTFSTLTVSNMSPEDSSIYLCSVEETVNSPLHFGNGTRLTVT.

This clonotype was detected a few times. The V and J genes are TRBV6-5 and TRBJ1-6, with 8 bases that match TRBD1. This CDR3 spans 15 amino acids. The J segment lost 6 bases and the V segment lost 4 bases, leaving 5 bases of the junction unmatched. Germline V gene sequence: CDR1 MNHEY, CDR2 SVGAGI. CDR3 bases: TGTGCCAGCAGTTCCCGGACAGGGCTTAATTCACCCCTCCACTTT. This encodes CASSSRTGLNSPLHF.

This chain joins TRBV28 and TRBJ1-2; 9 nucleotides agree with TRBD1. Germline CDR1 is MDHEN and CDR2 is SYDVKM. The trim removed 5 bases at V and 5 bases at J, leaving 9 bases unmatched. CDR3 length equals 15 residues. DNA of the CDR3: TGTGCCAGCAGTCAAGGGGACAGGGCCCGATATGGCTACACCTTC. Encoded protein: CASSQGDRARYGYTF.

The genes are TRBV20-1 and TRBJ2-1; 14 bases agree with TRBD2. There are 15 residues in the CDR3. CDR1 and CDR2 from the germline V gene are DFQATT and SNEGSKA (reference sequence). J was trimmed by 6 bases and V by 6 bases; bases with no gene match: 7. CDR3 nucleotide sequence: TGCAGTGCCAGACTAGCGGGGGGGCAAGGCAATGAGCAGTTCTTC. Protein sequence: CSARLAGGQGNEQFF.

This clonotype was observed a handful of times. The chain is built from TRBV12-5 and TRBJ1-1, with TRBD1 as a possible D gene (5 bases). The ends were cut back, 4 bases at V and 1 base at J, with 19 bases in the middle. This CDR3 region has 17 residues. Germline V gene lookup returns CDR1 LGHNT and CDR2 FRNRAP. The CDR3 is CASGSYGTRARNTEAFF. The CDR3 nucleotides are TGTGCTAGTGGTTCGTATGGGACTCGGGCCAGGAACACTGAAGCTTTCTTT. Full variable domain (missing parts from reference TRBV12-5 and TRBJ1-1): DARVTQTPRHKVTEMGQEVTMRCQPILGHNTVFWYRQTMMQGLELLAYFRNRAPLDDSGMPKDRFSAEMPDATLATLKIQPSEPRDSAVYFCASGSYGTRARNTEAFFGQGTRLTVV.

This clonotype has more than one count but fewer than ten. The chain couples TRBV20-1 to TRBJ2-5; 9 nucleotides agree with TRBD2. This CDR3 has 13 amino acids. Germline V CDR1 and CDR2: DFQATT, SNEGSKA (reference sequence). V trimming: 5 bases; J trimming: 1 base; junction bases outside the gene matches: 2. The CDR3 sequence is CSAPLAGQETQYF. CDR3 nucleotides: TGCAGTGCTCCACTAGCGGGCCAAGAGACCCAGTACTTC.

This clonotype was observed a few times. The rearrangement links TRBV6-1 to TRBJ2-7; perhaps TRBD2 as D (5 bases). The V end lost 6 bases, the J end lost 2 bases, and 17 bases lay between the germline ends. From germline, CDR1 is MNHNS and CDR2 SASEGT. The CDR3 sequence is 15 residues long. The CDR3 reads CASRAGGKEPYEQYF. The CDR3 DNA reads TGTGCCAGCAGAGCAGGAGGAAAAGAACCCTACGAGCAGTACTTC.

The V and J genes are TRBV5-4 and TRBJ2-1; 7 bases are a match to TRBD2. The length of the CDR3 is 14 residues. Germline CDR1 is SGHNT and CDR2 is YYREEE (reference sequence). Unmatched junction bases numbered 8, after V lost 6 bases and J lost 5 bases. CDR3 DNA sequence: TGTGCCAGCACGTCCGGGACTATAGACAATGAGCAGTTCTTC. This codes for CASTSGTIDNEQFF.

This clonotype was counted a few times. The chain carries TRBV6-2 or TRBV6-3 and TRBJ2-3; no clear D. The germline CDR1 and CDR2 sequences are MNHEY and SVGEGT. V lost 8 bases and J lost 2, with 17 bases in between. The CDR3 has 15 amino acids. Written as DNA, the CDR3 is TGTGCCAGCCGGGCCGGACGGCGCTTCACAGATACGCAGTATTTT. Translation gives CASRAGRRFTDTQYF.

This clonotype came up a few times. The chain uses TRBV11-3 and TRBJ2-1; the match to TRBD2 covers 11 bases. With 5 bases clipped from V and 5 bases from J, the junction kept 5 bases outside the gene matches. Germline CDR1 is SGHNT and CDR2 is YENEEA. This CDR3 region has 15 residues. This CDR3 is CASSPGTSGNNEQFF. The CDR3 nucleotides are TGTGCCAGCAGCCCCGGGACTAGCGGAAACAATGAGCAGTTCTTC.

The rearrangement uses TRBV30 and TRBJ2-7, with no clear D. V was shortened by 0 bases and J by 2 bases, with 11 bases between the two germline ends. Germline lookup yields CDR1 GTSNPN and CDR2 SVGIG (reference sequence). CDR3 length: 14 amino acids. CDR3 DNA sequence: TGTGCCTGGAGTGTAAATGGCAGAACCTACGAGCAGTACTTC. This sequence encodes CAWSVNGRTYEQYF.

The table lists this clonotype with many counts. The chain employs TRBV12-3 or TRBV12-4 and TRBJ1-1; D possibly corresponds to TRBD1 (6 bases). V gave up 5 bases and J gave up 5 bases, with 18 bases separating them. The CDR3 runs to 15 residues. The DNA of the CDR3 is TGTGCCAGCAGTCTCAGGCGGGGGCCGGGGACTGAAGCTTTCTTT. Protein sequence: CASSLRRGPGTEAFF.

The J gene is TRBJ2-7, the V gene TRBV12-3 or TRBV12-4; 7 nucleotides agree with TRBD1. Trimming removed 6 bases from V and 7 bases from J; junction bases left unmatched: 9. CDR3 length: 13 amino acids. The CDR3 reads CASRPDRVSEQYF. Written as DNA, the CDR3 is TGTGCCAGCAGACCTGACAGGGTGTCGGAGCAGTACTTC.

This clonotype was seen many times. V gene TRBV7-9 combines with J gene TRBJ1-6; D gene unclear. The germline V gene has CDR1 SEHNR and CDR2 FQNEAQ (reference sequence). The CDR3 contains 13 residues. CDR3 coding DNA: TGTGCTTATCGCGCGGGGAACAATTCACCCCTCCACTTT. Translated: CAYRAGNNSPLHF.

The chain recombines TRBV11-1 with TRBJ1-1; D not resolved. The CDR3 is made up of 13 amino acids. With 3 bases removed from V and 1 base from J, the gap between germline ends came to 6 bases. Germline CDR1 SGHAT, CDR2 FQDESV (reference sequence). The CDR3: CASSFDQNTEAFF. Here the CDR3 DNA reads TGTGCCAGCAGCTTCGACCAGAACACTGAAGCTTTCTTT.

This clonotype was picked up a small number of times. J is TRBJ2-7 and V is TRBV12-3 or TRBV12-4; 10 positions agree with TRBD1. This CDR3 is 15 amino acids long. The V segment lost 5 bases and the J segment 0 bases; nucleotides outside the gene matches: 4. The CDR3 is CASSVDRGLSYEQYF. The CDR3 region has the DNA TGTGCCAGCAGTGTCGACAGGGGGCTCTCCTACGAGCAGTACTTC.

The chain is built from TRBV21-1 and TRBJ2-7; the table's D gene call, TRBD1, was not cross checked with the DNA. TRBV21-1 is a documented pseudogene. The CDR3 has 14 amino acids. The CDR3, as DNA: TGTGCCAGCAGGGGGGAAAGGGGGCACGACGAGCAGTACTTC. It translates to CASRGERGHDEQYF.

The table lists this clonotype with a few counts. The chain uses TRBV9 and TRBJ1-6, with D hard to call. V lost 3 bases and J lost 8, with 6 bases in between. The V gene's germline CDR1 is SGDLS and CDR2 YYNGEE. The CDR3 totals 12 residues. The CDR3 DNA sequence: TGTGCCAGCAGCGCGATAGATTCACCCCTCCACTTT. Its protein is CASSAIDSPLHF.

V usage is TRBV15 and J usage is TRBJ2-5; tentatively, D is TRBD2 (6 bases). The V gene lost 0 bases and the J gene lost 4 bases, with 12 bases spanning the gap. Germline CDR1 and CDR2: LNHNV and YYDKDF (reference sequence). The CDR3 totals 15 residues. Here the CDR3 reads CATSRELEGLETQYF. The CDR3 DNA follows: TGTGCCACCAGCAGAGAATTGGAGGGTCTAGAGACCCAGTACTTC. The complete variable domain, with remaining parts taken from reference TRBV15 and TRBJ2-5, reads DAMVIQNPRYQVTQFGKPVTLSCSQTLNHNVMYWYQQKSSQAPKLLFHYYDKDFNNEADTPDNFQSRRPNTSFCFLDIRSPGLGDTAMYLCATSRELEGLETQYFGPGTRLLVL.